Below are 21 T cell receptor beta chains sequenced from a single sample in a study of human T cells and chemical hapten exposure. Sample time point: patch test 1, 2 weeks after DPC sensitization. Regarding treatment: therapeutic diphenylcyclopropenone sensitization with weekly scalp DPC. TCRdb re-analysed the RACE reads in MiXCR, keeping a single row per CDR3 protein. The sample has some 400,000 distinct CDR3 sequences, around 4.8% seen once. This material consisted of whole blood, taken in connection with sensitization to the hapten diphenylcyclopropenone (DPC). These receptors all come from a woman aged 50 to 60 with alopecia areata. Some clones in this sample may be carry-over from other donors' samples.

This clonotype was seen at least ten times. The V gene is TRBV13, the J gene TRBJ1-1; perhaps TRBD1 as D (5 bases). The germline V gene has CDR1 PRHDT and CDR2 FYEKMQ (reference sequence). V lost 3 bases, J lost 3 bases, and 11 bases lay in between. The CDR3 has 14 amino acids. The CDR3 is CASSLRMGDTEAFF. The CDR3 DNA sequence: TGTGCCAGCAGCTTGAGGATGGGGGACACTGAAGCTTTCTTT.

This clonotype has only a few counts. The rearrangement joins TRBV6-2 or TRBV6-3 to TRBJ2-3; 10 nucleotides agree with TRBD2. Germline V gene data show CDR1 as MNHEY and CDR2 as SVGEGT. V was pared by 2 bases and J by 2 bases, with 7 bases of the junction left unmatched. The length of the CDR3 is 17 residues. The CDR3 sequence is CASSYLFSGRATDTQYF. In DNA, the CDR3 is TGTGCCAGCAGTTACCTCTTCAGCGGGAGGGCCACAGATACGCAGTATTTT.

This clonotype has ten or more counts. The chain's CDR3 is CASSSKAPSYNEQFF. In DNA, the CDR3 is TGTGCCAGCAGTTCCAAAGCACCCTCCTACAATGAGCAGTTCTTC. This rearrangement joins TRBV6-6 to TRBJ2-1, with D uncertain. Germline lookup yields CDR1 MNHNY and CDR2 SVGAGI (reference sequence). Trimming took off 4 bases at V and 0 bases at J, with 10 bases between the two ends. CDR3 size: 15 residues.

In its sample, this clonotype was seen many times. The V and J genes are TRBV10-3 and TRBJ1-2; TRBD1 is a possible D gene (6 bases). CDR1 and CDR2 (germline): ENHRY, SYGVKD. The length of the CDR3 is 14 residues. The V gene lost 2 bases and the J gene lost 4 bases, with 11 bases spanning the gap. CDR3 sequence reads: CAISEVRGPYGYTF. As DNA, the CDR3 is TGTGCCATCAGTGAGGTCAGGGGCCCCTATGGCTACACCTTC.

This clonotype was recorded a few times. The chain joins TRBV13 to TRBJ2-3; 10 positions agree with TRBD2. Germline V gene sequence: CDR1 PRHDT, CDR2 FYEKMQ (reference sequence). V shed 3 bases and J 0 bases; nucleotides not matched to a gene: 3. The CDR3 is 16 residues long. The CDR3 nucleotides are TGTGCCAGCAGCTTCCCTAGCGGGAGTAGCACAGATACGCAGTATTTT. Translation gives CASSFPSGSSTDTQYF.

This clonotype was recorded a few times. The chain links TRBV27 to TRBJ2-7, with TRBD1 as a possible D gene (7 bases). This CDR3 comprises 14 residues. CDR1 is MNHEY and CDR2 is SMNVEV in the germline V gene (reference sequence). Trimming stripped 7 bases from V and 2 bases from J, with 15 bases between. CDR3 coding DNA: TGTGCCAGCACCTTCGCCAGGGGGGCCTACGAGCAGTACTTC. It codes for CASTFARGAYEQYF.

This clonotype was recorded many times. Its ends do not fully match the called genes, so a read error is possible. The chain carries TRBV29-1 and TRBJ2-1, with 9 bases that match TRBD1. The CDR3 is 15 residues long. The germline V gene has CDR1 SQVTM and CDR2 ANQGSEA. CDR3 DNA sequence: TGCAGCGTCGAAGGACAGGGGACCACCTACAATGAGCAGTTCTTC. As protein: CSVEGQGTTYNEQFF.

This clonotype has ten or more counts. The J gene is TRBJ2-1, the V gene TRBV5-1; 7 positions match TRBD1. Unmatched junction bases numbered 7, after V lost 2 bases and J lost 5 bases. This CDR3 has 15 residues. The V gene's germline CDR1 is SGHRS and CDR2 YFSETQ. CDR3 in amino acids: CASSLQGKSNNEQFF. Here the CDR3 DNA reads TGCGCCAGCAGCTTACAGGGGAAAAGTAACAATGAGCAGTTCTTC.

This clonotype was counted ten times or more. The chain is built from TRBV27 and TRBJ1-5; D is possibly TRBD1 (5 bases). The CDR3 contains 17 residues. V was shortened by 3 bases and J by 5 bases, with 20 bases between the two germline ends. Germline CDR1 and CDR2: MNHEY and SMNVEV (reference sequence). CDR3: CASSFRGTAQGHQPQHF. CDR3 DNA: TGTGCCAGCAGTTTCCGAGGGACCGCTCAGGGCCATCAGCCCCAGCATTTT.

In its sample, this clonotype was seen a few times. J is TRBJ2-5 and V is TRBV11-2; 8 nucleotides match TRBD2. This CDR3 has 14 amino acids. Germline-derived CDR1 and CDR2 are SGHAT and FQNNGV. The junction had 6 bases not matched to a gene; V was cut back by 4 bases and J by 5 bases. The CDR3 sequence is CASSWAGGPETQYF. The DNA of the CDR3 is TGTGCCAGCAGCTGGGCGGGGGGCCCGGAGACCCAGTACTTC.

This clonotype was counted at least ten times. The rearrangement joins TRBV18 to TRBJ2-3; D gene unclear. CDR3 length: 14 residues. Germline V CDR1 and CDR2: KGHSH, LQKENI. V was shortened by 2 bases and J by 6 bases, with 12 bases between the two germline ends. The CDR3 loop reads CASSPSSQFDTQYF. The CDR3 DNA sequence: TGTGCCAGCTCACCATCGTCTCAGTTTGATACGCAGTATTTT. Full variable domain (remainder filled in from reference TRBV18 and TRBJ2-3): NAGVMQNPRHLVRRRGQEARLRCSPMKGHSHVYWYRQLPEEGLKFMVYLQKENIIDESGMPKERFSAEFPKEGPSILRIQQVVRGDSAAYFCASSPSSQFDTQYFGPGTRLTVL.

The chain combines TRBV6-5 with TRBJ2-7; tentative D call: TRBD1 (6 bases). The CDR3 loop spans 14 amino acids. The ends were cut back, 6 bases at V and 4 bases at J, with 16 bases in the middle. Germline values: CDR1 MNHEY, CDR2 SVGAGI. In DNA form, the CDR3 reads TGTGCCAGCAGCCGGACAGATTCTATTTACGAGCAGTACTTC. As protein: CASSRTDSIYEQYF.

This clonotype was counted between two and nine times. The chain is built from TRBV27 and TRBJ2-3; D remains ambiguous. The CDR3 consists of 15 residues. Germline CDR1 MNHEY, CDR2 SMNVEV (reference sequence). The V end was cut by 4 bases, the J end by 2 bases, with 13 bases between. The CDR3 sequence is CASSSERAYTDTQYF. CDR3 nucleotide sequence: TGTGCCAGCAGTTCCGAGCGAGCCTACACAGATACGCAGTATTTT.

This clonotype was seen many times. V gene TRBV4-3 combines with J gene TRBJ1-4, with 7 nucleotides matching TRBD1. Germline V CDR1 and CDR2: LGHNA, YSLEER. The CDR3 covers 15 residues. Trimming cost V 0 bases and J 8 bases; bases outside gene matches: 6. CDR3 protein: CASSQDWAGGEKLFF. DNA for the CDR3: TGCGCCAGCAGCCAAGATTGGGCAGGGGGGGAAAAACTGTTTTTT.

The chain uses TRBV7-2 and TRBJ2-1; 11 bases fit TRBD1. The CDR3 is made up of 15 amino acids. Germline V gene data show CDR1 as SGHTA and CDR2 as FQGNSA. V lost 6 bases to trimming and J lost 1 base; unmatched junction nucleotides: 2. CDR3 bases: TGTGCCAGCAGGCGGGACAGGGGGTCCTACAATGAGCAGTTCTTC. It translates to CASRRDRGSYNEQFF.

This clonotype showed up many times. The rearrangement joins TRBV12-3 or TRBV12-4 to TRBJ1-5, with D maybe TRBD1 (6 bases). The V gene lost 3 bases and the J gene lost 5 bases, with 11 bases spanning the gap. This CDR3 region has 14 residues. The CDR3 spells CASSLPGHDQPQHF. CDR3 bases: TGTGCCAGCAGTTTGCCGGGACATGATCAGCCCCAGCATTTT.

V and J are TRBV20-1 and TRBJ1-1; unclear D gene. CDR3 size: 14 residues. V was shortened by 2 bases and J by 2 bases, with 12 bases between the two germline ends. CDR1 and CDR2 from the germline V gene are DFQATT and SNEGSKA (reference sequence). This CDR3 reads CSARPVGKNTEAFF. CDR3 DNA: TGCAGTGCTAGACCCGTCGGTAAAAACACTGAAGCTTTCTTT.

This clonotype occurred many times. The chain combines TRBV20-1 with TRBJ2-7, with 10 bases identical to TRBD2. Unmatched junction bases numbered 5, after V lost 0 bases and J lost 3 bases. Germline CDR1 reads DFQATT; CDR2 reads SNEGSKA (reference sequence). The CDR3 runs to 15 residues. CDR3 nucleotides: TGCAGTGCTAGAGACCTCAGCGGGGGGGTCTACGAGCAGTACTTC. This gives the protein CSARDLSGGVYEQYF.

This clonotype has only a few counts. V usage is TRBV5-1 and J usage is TRBJ1-3, with 7 bases fitting TRBD1. V lost 1 base to trimming and J lost 0 bases; unmatched junction nucleotides: 13. CDR1 is SGHRS and CDR2 is YFSETQ in the germline V gene. The CDR3 loop spans 19 amino acids. CDR3 amino acids: CASSLRSGTAIHSGNTIYF. CDR3 nucleotides: TGCGCCAGCAGCTTGCGCTCCGGGACAGCGATTCACTCTGGAAACACCATATATTTT.

This clonotype has a count of ten or more. The chain has TRBV7-2 and TRBJ2-3, with D perhaps matching TRBD1 (6 bases). CDR3 length: 16 amino acids. Germline V lookup: CDR1 SGHTA, CDR2 FQGNSA. The germline V and J ends were trimmed by 5 bases and 1 base, with 16 bases remaining between them. As DNA, the CDR3 is TGTGCCAGCAGCCAAATAATGACAGGCGGCACAGATACGCAGTATTTT. This translates into CASSQIMTGGTDTQYF. Drawing the rest from reference TRBV7-2 and TRBJ2-3, the complete variable domain is GAGVSQSPSNKVTEKGKDVELRCDPISGHTALYWYRQSLGQGLEFLIYFQGNSAPDKSGLPSDRFSAERTGGSVSTLTIQRTQQEDSAVYLCASSQIMTGGTDTQYFGPGTRLTVL.

Here the CDR3 reads CASSVGGDRDTDTQYF. DNA of the CDR3: TGTGCCAGCAGCGTGGGGGGGGACCGCGACACAGATACGCAGTATTTT. The rearrangement joins TRBV9 to TRBJ2-3, with TRBD2 identical over 7 bases. The CDR3 spans 16 residues. V trimming: 2 bases; J trimming: 2 bases; junction bases outside the gene matches: 8. CDR1 and CDR2 from the germline V gene are SGDLS and YYNGEE. The full variable domain, rest sourced from reference TRBV9 and TRBJ2-3, is DSGVTQTPKHLITATGQRVTLRCSPRSGDLSVYWYQQSLDQGLQFLIQYYNGEERAKGNILERFSAQQFPDLHSELNLSSLELGDSALYFCASSVGGDRDTDTQYFGPGTRLTVL.